The rows below give T cell receptor beta chains drawn from one sample of a study of radiation and T cells in renal cell carcinoma. Data came from immunoSEQ multiplex PCR; TCRdb stores just in-frame clones and leaves some out. The table includes approximately 90,000 clones, approximately 86% detected once. The source material was blood, sampled from a patient whose treatment included radiotherapy and nephrectomy. All receptors come from a man over 45 with renal cell carcinoma. Both conserved end residues are part of each CDR3. D genes are given only for firm matches. Clone size appears in some rows only: once, few, many, or a class for an expanded clone.

j_call: TRBJ2-1
v_call: TRBV19
clone_size: NA
d_call: NA
cdr3_aa: CASRQRGYIDEQFF
cdr3_nt: TGTGCCAGTAGACAAAGGGGGTACATCGATGAGCAGTTCTTC

j_call: TRBJ2-6
v_call: TRBV28
clone_size: NA
d_call: NA
cdr3_aa: CASSLLGAGANVLTF
cdr3_nt: TGTGCCAGCAGTTTATTGGGGGCTGGGGCCAACGTCCTGACTTTC

j_call: TRBJ2-7
v_call: TRBV6-5
clone_size: NA
d_call: NA
cdr3_aa: CASRSGTLDYEQYF
cdr3_nt: TGTGCCAGCAGGTCCGGGACATTAGACTACGAGCAGTACTTC

j_call: TRBJ2-1
v_call: TRBV7-9
clone_size: NA
d_call: NA
cdr3_aa: CASSSLQQFF
cdr3_nt: TGTGCCAGCAGCTCACTACAGCAGTTCTTC

j_call: TRBJ2-3
v_call: TRBV27
clone_size: NA
d_call: TRBD2
cdr3_aa: CASSLLGTSVYTQYF
cdr3_nt: TGTGCCAGCAGTTTATTGGGGACTAGCGTGTATACGCAGTATTTT

j_call: TRBJ1-1
v_call: TRBV6-5
clone_size: NA
d_call: TRBD1
cdr3_aa: CASRKTQGADTEAFF
cdr3_nt: TGTGCCAGCAGAAAAACCCAGGGGGCGGACACTGAAGCTTTCTTT

j_call: TRBJ1-1
v_call: TRBV11-2
clone_size: NA
d_call: TRBD1
cdr3_aa: CASSYTGANTEAFF
cdr3_nt: TGTGCCAGCAGCTATACAGGGGCCAACACTGAAGCTTTCTTT

j_call: TRBJ1-5
v_call: TRBV30
clone_size: NA
d_call: NA
cdr3_aa: CASGGGRMPQHF
cdr3_nt: TGTGCGAGTGGGGGGGGACGAATGCCCCAGCATTTT

j_call: TRBJ1-2
v_call: TRBV10-3
clone_size: once
d_call: NA
cdr3_aa: CATRGEYGYTF
cdr3_nt: TGTGCCACGAGGGGCGAATATGGCTACACCTTC

j_call: TRBJ2-5
v_call: TRBV5-1
clone_size: NA
d_call: TRBD2
cdr3_aa: CASSQAGTREETQYF
cdr3_nt: TGCGCCAGCAGCCAGGCCGGGACTAGAGAAGAGACCCAGTACTTC

j_call: TRBJ1-1
v_call: TRBV2
clone_size: NA
d_call: NA
cdr3_aa: CASSPQENTEAFF
cdr3_nt: TGTGCCAGCAGTCCTCAGGAGAACACTGAAGCTTTCTTT

j_call: TRBJ1-2
v_call: TRBV19
clone_size: NA
d_call: NA
cdr3_aa: CASSITQGHYGYTF
cdr3_nt: TGTGCCAGTAGCATAACCCAGGGACACTATGGCTACACCTTC

j_call: TRBJ2-7
v_call: TRBV15
clone_size: NA
d_call: NA
cdr3_aa: CATSRGGSSYEQYF
cdr3_nt: TGTGCCACCAGCAGAGGTGGCAGCTCCTACGAGCAGTACTTC

j_call: TRBJ1-6
v_call: TRBV4-3
clone_size: NA
d_call: NA
cdr3_aa: CASSLGGHYNYNSPLHF
cdr3_nt: TGCGCCAGCAGCCTCGGGGGACATTACAACTATAATTCACCCCTCCACTTT

j_call: TRBJ2-7
v_call: TRBV5-1
clone_size: NA
d_call: NA
cdr3_aa: CASSLGPGNYEQYF
cdr3_nt: TGCGCCAGCAGCTTGGGCCCAGGGAACTACGAGCAGTACTTC

j_call: TRBJ2-7
v_call: TRBV6-1
clone_size: NA
d_call: TRBD2
cdr3_aa: CASSELREPSSYEQYF
cdr3_nt: TGTGCCAGCAGTGAATTGCGGGAGCCGAGCTCCTACGAGCAGTACTTC

j_call: TRBJ2-5
v_call: TRBV18
clone_size: NA
d_call: NA
cdr3_aa: CASSPGDQETQYF
cdr3_nt: TGTGCCAGCTCCCCGGGGGACCAAGAGACCCAGTACTTC

j_call: TRBJ2-2
v_call: TRBV19
clone_size: NA
d_call: NA
cdr3_aa: CASSPRRVGELFF
cdr3_nt: TGTGCCAGTAGTCCTCGGAGAGTCGGGGAGCTGTTTTTT

j_call: TRBJ2-1
v_call: TRBV7-2
clone_size: NA
d_call: NA
cdr3_aa: CASSLVRGEQFF
cdr3_nt: TGTGCCAGCAGCTTAGTGCGCGGAGAGCAGTTCTTC

j_call: TRBJ2-2
v_call: TRBV19
clone_size: NA
d_call: NA
cdr3_aa: CASSINGRGTGELFF
cdr3_nt: TGTGCCAGTAGTATTAACGGGAGAGGCACCGGGGAGCTGTTTTTT

j_call: TRBJ2-6
v_call: TRBV5-1
clone_size: NA
d_call: NA
cdr3_aa: CASSLGSSGANVLTF
cdr3_nt: TGCGCCAGCAGCTTGGGCAGCTCTGGGGCCAACGTCCTGACTTTC

j_call: TRBJ2-1
v_call: TRBV27
clone_size: NA
d_call: TRBD2
cdr3_aa: CASSEFLVAGGNEQFF
cdr3_nt: TGTGCCAGCTCCGAGTTTTTGGTAGCGGGAGGCAATGAGCAGTTCTTC

j_call: TRBJ1-1
v_call: TRBV23-1
clone_size: NA
d_call: TRBD1
cdr3_aa: CASSQLHRDRGGGNTEAFF
cdr3_nt: TGCGCCAGCAGTCAATTGCACAGGGACAGGGGAGGGGGGAACACTGAAGCTTTCTTT

j_call: TRBJ2-3
v_call: TRBV30
clone_size: NA
d_call: NA
cdr3_aa: CAWSEDRSTDTQYF
cdr3_nt: TGTGCCTGGAGTGAGGACAGAAGCACAGATACGCAGTATTTT

j_call: TRBJ1-6
v_call: TRBV6-6
clone_size: NA
d_call: NA
cdr3_aa: CASSPSGGDYSPLHF
cdr3_nt: TGTGCCAGCAGTCCCTCCGGGGGGGATTATTCACCCCTCCACTTT

j_call: TRBJ1-2
v_call: TRBV19
clone_size: NA
d_call: NA
cdr3_aa: CASSSEGTSYTF
cdr3_nt: TGTGCCAGTAGTTCAGAGGGGACGAGCTACACCTTC

j_call: TRBJ1-5
v_call: TRBV4-2
clone_size: few
d_call: NA
cdr3_aa: CASSQQPVDRNNQPQHF
cdr3_nt: TGTGCCAGCAGCCAACAGCCCGTCGACAGGAACAATCAGCCCCAGCATTTT

j_call: TRBJ2-1
v_call: TRBV7-2
clone_size: NA
d_call: TRBD2
cdr3_aa: CASSKGLAERGEQFF
cdr3_nt: TGTGCCAGCAGCAAAGGCCTAGCGGAACGGGGGGAGCAGTTCTTC

j_call: TRBJ1-1
v_call: TRBV18
clone_size: NA
d_call: NA
cdr3_aa: CASSPSRGSTEAFF
cdr3_nt: TGTGCCAGCTCACCATCGAGGGGGAGCACTGAAGCTTTCTTT

j_call: TRBJ2-1
v_call: TRBV7-7
clone_size: once
d_call: NA
cdr3_aa: CASSLIGDNEQFF
cdr3_nt: TGTGCTAGCAGCTTAATAGGGGACAATGAGCAGTTCTTC

j_call: TRBJ1-6
v_call: TRBV6-1
clone_size: NA
d_call: NA
cdr3_aa: CASRWTVTPSPLHF
cdr3_nt: TGTGCCAGCAGGTGGACAGTCACGCCTTCACCCCTCCACTTT

j_call: TRBJ2-7
v_call: TRBV6-5
clone_size: NA
d_call: TRBD1
cdr3_aa: CASTRKGTGIYEQYF
cdr3_nt: TGTGCCAGCACCCGAAAGGGGACAGGGATTTACGAGCAGTACTTC

j_call: TRBJ2-1
v_call: TRBV7-9
clone_size: NA
d_call: NA
cdr3_aa: CASSHPNGNEQFF
cdr3_nt: TGTGCCAGCAGCCACCCCAACGGCAATGAGCAGTTCTTC

j_call: TRBJ1-5
v_call: TRBV7-2
clone_size: few
d_call: NA
cdr3_aa: CASSFRPEEPQHF
cdr3_nt: TGTGCCAGCAGCTTCCGTCCGGAAGAGCCCCAGCATTTT

j_call: TRBJ2-1
v_call: TRBV6-1
clone_size: NA
d_call: NA
cdr3_aa: CASTINSAGDEQFF
cdr3_nt: TGTGCCAGCACCATAAATTCAGCCGGGGATGAGCAGTTCTTC

j_call: TRBJ2-3
v_call: TRBV5-4
clone_size: NA
d_call: TRBD2
cdr3_aa: CASSLVSGGPTDTQYF
cdr3_nt: TGTGCCAGCAGCTTGGTGTCGGGAGGGCCGACAGATACGCAGTATTTT

j_call: TRBJ1-5
v_call: TRBV19
clone_size: NA
d_call: NA
cdr3_aa: CASSLRRGGGGNQPQHF
cdr3_nt: TGTGCCAGTAGTCTCCGCAGGGGCGGAGGTGGCAATCAGCCCCAGCATTTT

j_call: TRBJ1-5
v_call: TRBV4-1
clone_size: NA
d_call: NA
cdr3_aa: CASSQDGLGRQPQHF
cdr3_nt: TGCGCCAGCAGCCAAGATGGGCTTGGGCGACAGCCCCAGCATTTT

j_call: TRBJ2-1
v_call: TRBV5-1
clone_size: NA
d_call: NA
cdr3_aa: CASSAPDGGSEQFF
cdr3_nt: TGCGCCAGCAGCGCCCCGGACGGAGGGAGTGAGCAGTTCTTC

j_call: TRBJ2-6
v_call: TRBV9
clone_size: NA
d_call: NA
cdr3_aa: CASSANIRRAGANVLTF
cdr3_nt: TGTGCCAGCAGCGCCAACATCCGCCGGGCTGGGGCCAACGTCCTGACTTTC

j_call: TRBJ1-1
v_call: TRBV7-9
clone_size: few
d_call: NA
cdr3_aa: CASSKTDNTEAFF
cdr3_nt: TGTGCCAGCAGCAAAACGGATAACACTGAAGCTTTCTTT

j_call: TRBJ2-7
v_call: TRBV19
clone_size: NA
d_call: TRBD2
cdr3_aa: CASSSWTSGNEQYF
cdr3_nt: TGTGCCAGTAGTTCATGGACTAGCGGGAACGAGCAGTACTTC

j_call: TRBJ1-3
v_call: TRBV2
clone_size: NA
d_call: NA
cdr3_aa: CASSEGQVIGNTIYF
cdr3_nt: TGTGCCAGCAGTGAGGGGCAGGTCATTGGAAACACCATATATTTT

j_call: TRBJ1-1
v_call: TRBV9
clone_size: NA
d_call: NA
cdr3_aa: CASSAPGQLGTEAFF
cdr3_nt: TGTGCCAGCAGCGCCCCTGGACAGTTGGGCACTGAAGCTTTCTTT

j_call: TRBJ1-1
v_call: TRBV6-1
clone_size: NA
d_call: NA
cdr3_aa: CASWSVEENTEAFF
cdr3_nt: TGTGCCAGCTGGTCAGTAGAAGAGAACACTGAAGCTTTCTTT

j_call: TRBJ1-5
v_call: TRBV6-9
clone_size: NA
d_call: NA
cdr3_aa: CATTFPFNQPQHF
cdr3_nt: TGTGCCACGACGTTCCCTTTCAATCAGCCCCAGCATTTT

j_call: TRBJ2-3
v_call: TRBV7-3
clone_size: NA
d_call: NA
cdr3_aa: CASSFRQSTDTQYF
cdr3_nt: TGTGCCAGCAGCTTTCGACAGAGCACAGATACGCAGTATTTT

j_call: TRBJ2-5
v_call: TRBV9
clone_size: NA
d_call: TRBD2
cdr3_aa: CASSVNERGGQETQYF
cdr3_nt: TGTGCCAGCAGCGTAAACGAGCGGGGGGGCCAAGAGACCCAGTACTTC

j_call: TRBJ2-3
v_call: TRBV5-7
clone_size: NA
d_call: NA
cdr3_aa: CASSYRESDPTQYF
cdr3_nt: TGTGCCAGCAGCTATAGGGAGTCGGACCCTACGCAGTATTTT

j_call: TRBJ1-2
v_call: TRBV29-1
clone_size: NA
d_call: TRBD1
cdr3_aa: CSVGTDNSGYTF
cdr3_nt: TGCAGCGTCGGGACAGATAATAGTGGCTACACCTTC

j_call: TRBJ2-7
v_call: TRBV30
clone_size: NA
d_call: TRBD1
cdr3_aa: CAWSVWGQGVKPSYEQYF
cdr3_nt: TGTGCCTGGAGTGTATGGGGACAGGGGGTCAAACCATCCTACGAGCAGTACTTC